Listed below are T cell receptor beta chains from one sample, sequenced in a study of T-cell reconstitution after alpha-beta-depleted transplantation in children. TCRdb passed the PCR reads through MiXCR, listing each CDR3 protein once. The table lists hundreds of thousands of distinct CDR3 sequences, around 13% of them singletons, with 0.79% in the top ten. The specimen was PBMCs, collected before TCRalphabeta/CD19-depleted stem cell transplant. The receptors shown here come from a girl aged 2 to 10 with congenital amegakaryocytic thrombocytopenia, due to receive a stem cell transplant. The CDR3 runs from the conserved cysteine through the conserved F or W. D genes are given only for firm matches.

V gene	J gene	D gene	CDR3 protein
TRBV12-3/TRBV12-4	TRBJ2-1	.	CASSRSRGVSLSEQFF
TRBV20-1	TRBJ2-3	TRBD2	CSARVSGLAGKGTQYF
TRBV20-1	TRBJ2-7	.	CSARGGTGTNAYEQYF
TRBV30	TRBJ1-5	.	CAWSDSNQPQHF
TRBV7-9	TRBJ2-1	.	CASSLGLTYNEQFF
TRBV7-9	TRBJ2-6	TRBD1	CASSRTTGVVDGANVLTF
TRBV5-1	TRBJ2-3	.	CASSLDNTDTQYF
TRBV29-1	TRBJ2-7	.	CSVEGGAGAYEQYF
TRBV10-3	TRBJ1-4	.	CAIRAGATNEKLFF
TRBV5-1	TRBJ2-3	.	CASSLVSGVTTDTQYF
TRBV5-1	TRBJ2-3	TRBD2	CASSVQGLASPDTQYF
TRBV20-1	TRBJ2-1	TRBD2	CSARASGFYNEQFF
TRBV20-1	TRBJ2-1	.	CSAKVRGIEQFF
TRBV20-1	TRBJ1-1	.	CSANTLTGLSDTEAFF
TRBV29-1	TRBJ2-7	.	CSASATGDYEQYF
TRBV30	TRBJ2-1	TRBD2	CAWVLAGAAYNEQFF
TRBV5-6	TRBJ2-1	.	CASSTGTDLNYNEQFF
TRBV11-2	TRBJ1-1	TRBD1	CASTTDRDTEAFF
TRBV27	TRBJ2-1	TRBD2	CASSLSSGRSYNEQFF
TRBV20-1	TRBJ2-1	TRBD2	CSAKAGTSVSNEQFF
TRBV3-1	TRBJ2-1	.	CASSVGAAIPYNEQFF
TRBV5-5	TRBJ1-2	TRBD1	CASSSQGAGGYTF
TRBV5-1	TRBJ1-2	.	CASRRDTAPYNYGYTF
TRBV20-1	TRBJ2-2	TRBD1	CSARGRTGNAGELFF
TRBV5-1	TRBJ2-1	TRBD1	CASERTGTGKDEQFF
TRBV5-1	TRBJ2-7	.	CASSLGWYEQYF
TRBV25-1	TRBJ2-1	.	CASSEWGTVRDEQFF
TRBV29-1	TRBJ2-7	.	CSVDGMETDYEQYF
TRBV5-1	TRBJ2-6	TRBD1	CASSPQGQSGANVLTF
TRBV20-1	TRBJ2-7	TRBD1	CSAPQGTQISYEQYF
TRBV15	TRBJ2-1	.	CATSREAEGRNNEQFF
TRBV11-2	TRBJ2-4	.	CASRDGVRAKNIQYF
TRBV2	TRBJ2-2	TRBD1	CASTFRTGGTGELFF
TRBV29-1	TRBJ2-7	.	CSVVTRNSYEQYF
TRBV3-1	TRBJ1-2	.	CASSQVGDSHGYTF
TRBV5-1	TRBJ2-6	.	CASSLAGVGANVLTF
TRBV6-4	TRBJ1-2	.	CASSDFPRGASNYGYTF
TRBV6-5	TRBJ2-1	.	CASSSGLVAYNEQFF
TRBV5-1	TRBJ2-3	.	CASIPLGGDTQYF
TRBV7-9	TRBJ1-4	.	CASSPRVTTNEKLFF
TRBV28	TRBJ1-5	.	CASSQLGAKGIQPQHF
TRBV20-1	TRBJ2-3	.	CRCGTTDTQYF
TRBV11-2	TRBJ1-5	.	CASSLDLPGQFYHSNQPQHF
TRBV20-1	TRBJ1-5	TRBD1	CSAQGANQPQHF
TRBV6-5	TRBJ2-3	.	CASSYSEGRGPTDTQYF
TRBV7-6	TRBJ2-1	TRBD1	CASSFTTGTGTYNEQFF
TRBV5-1	TRBJ2-1	.	CASSLVLPANEQFF
TRBV7-7	TRBJ2-1	.	CASSAISGNEQFF
TRBV4-1	TRBJ2-1	TRBD2	CASSQMSSGRAGEQFF
TRBV3-1	TRBJ2-5	.	CASSQDLQGQETQYF
TRBV6-1	TRBJ2-5	TRBD1	CASTADRAQETQYF
TRBV30	TRBJ2-3	.	CAWSQASNTDTQYF
TRBV7-2	TRBJ2-3	TRBD1	CASRTGQGADTQYF
TRBV5-1	TRBJ1-6	TRBD1	CASSLRGGGNNSPLHF
TRBV5-1	TRBJ1-5	.	CASSFEPGNQPQHF
TRBV29-1	TRBJ2-7	TRBD1	CSVGGTGGLGEYEQYF
TRBV20-1	TRBJ2-1	.	CSAHSNSYNEQFF
TRBV29-1	TRBJ1-1	.	CSVTGKRGLNTEAFF
TRBV11-2	TRBJ2-3	TRBD2	CASSPGLANTDTQYF